This entry lists 18 T cell receptor beta chains sequenced from one sample in a study of neurological immune-mediated disorders. TCRdb itself ran the 5' RACE reads through MiXCR, one entry per CDR3 protein. The profile shows tens of thousands of distinct CDR3 sequences, approximately 4.6% of them singletons. As for time point: longitudinal time-point 3. Source material: PBMCs. These receptors all stem from a woman aged 55-70 years with multiple sclerosis.

This clonotype has a handful of counts. V gene TRBV7-8 combines with J gene TRBJ2-2, with no clear D. V was cut by 1 base and J by 4 bases, with 7 bases left in between. The CDR3 spans 14 residues. Germline CDR1 reads SGHVS; CDR2 reads FQNEAQ. The CDR3 DNA reads TGTGCCAGCAGCTTAGGAAGTTCCACCGGGGAGCTGTTTTTT. Its protein product is CASSLGSSTGELFF.

This clonotype was recorded at least ten times. The rearrangement links TRBV5-1 to TRBJ2-7; 7 positions match TRBD1. V shed 0 bases and J 4 bases; nucleotides not matched to a gene: 10. Germline V gives CDR1 SGHRS, CDR2 YFSETQ. CDR3 length: 16 amino acids. The CDR3, as DNA: TGCGCCAGCAGCTTGGGGCAGGGGGTTTCTACTTACGAGCAGTACTTC. It encodes CASSLGQGVSTYEQYF.

This clonotype was picked up many times. The chain carries TRBV12-3 or TRBV12-4 and TRBJ1-1, with D unresolved. V lost 2 bases and J lost 1, with 5 bases in between. This CDR3 is built from 13 residues. CDR3: CASSLIQNTEAFF. The CDR3 coding sequence is TGTGCCAGCAGTTTAATCCAGAACACTGAAGCTTTCTTT.

This clonotype was seen at least ten times. The genes are TRBV12-3 or TRBV12-4 and TRBJ1-2; TRBD1 matches at 11 bases. The CDR3 consists of 14 residues. The ends lost 2 bases at V and 6 bases at J; junction bases unmatched: 2. The DNA of the CDR3 is TGTGCCAGCAGTTTAAAGGGACAGGGGGATGGCTACACCTTC. It yields the protein CASSLKGQGDGYTF.

Regarding this clonotype: A read error may account for a junction end that differs from germline. V and J are TRBV7-7 and TRBJ2-5; D uncertain. The CDR3 spans 14 residues. Per the germline V gene, CDR1 is SSHAT and CDR2 is FNYEAQ (reference sequence). The CDR3, as DNA: TGTGCTAGCAGCTTAGGCAGTTCGCAAGAGACCCAGTACTTC. It encodes CASSLGSSQETQYF.

This clonotype was detected many times. This chain's CDR3 is CASSLGGGAVNEQFF. As DNA, the CDR3 is TGTGCCAGCAGCTTAGGCGGGGGGGCCGTTAATGAGCAGTTCTTC. The chain recombines TRBV7-2 with TRBJ2-1; TRBD2 matches at 9 bases. With V trimmed by 1 base and J by 7 bases, 5 bases remained unmatched. Germline V lookup: CDR1 SGHTA, CDR2 FQGNSA. This CDR3 has 15 residues.

This clonotype appeared many times. The J gene is TRBJ2-3, the V gene TRBV5-1, with D maybe TRBD1 (6 bases). Trimming removed 5 bases at V and 0 bases at J, with 10 bases between. The V gene's germline CDR1 is SGHRS and CDR2 YFSETQ. CDR3 length: 14 residues. The chain's CDR3 is CASSRQESTDTQYF. DNA of the CDR3: TGCGCCAGCAGTCGACAGGAAAGCACAGATACGCAGTATTTT.

This clonotype was seen repeatedly, ten times or more. The chain recombines TRBV20-1 with TRBJ2-1; 13 bases agree with TRBD2. The V and J ends lost 1 base and 9 bases, in that order; junction bases with no gene match: 6. From germline, CDR1 is DFQATT and CDR2 SNEGSKA (reference sequence). The length of the CDR3 is 15 residues. The CDR3 coding sequence is TGCAGTGCTAGAGGAACTAGCGGGGGGGCCTTTGAGCAGTTCTTC. Translated, it gives CSARGTSGGAFEQFF.

This clonotype was detected many times. The rearrangement uses TRBV18 and TRBJ1-5; D unresolved. Looked up from germline, CDR1 is KGHSH and CDR2 is LQKENI. V lost 5 bases to trimming and J lost 0 bases, with 11 bases between them. This CDR3 spans 15 amino acids. The CDR3 spells CASSSNPNSNQPQHF. Written as DNA, the CDR3 is TGTGCCAGCTCATCCAACCCTAATAGCAATCAGCCCCAGCATTTT.

This clonotype was counted ten times or more. V gene TRBV6-6 combines with J gene TRBJ1-2; D call uncertain. Germline-derived CDR1 and CDR2 are MNHNY and SVGAGI (reference sequence). The CDR3 totals 16 residues. The ends were cut back, 7 bases at V and 1 base at J, with 19 bases in the middle. Here the CDR3 reads CASTEMSQPRNYGYTF. CDR3 nucleotide sequence: TGTGCCAGCACCGAAATGTCACAGCCTCGTAACTATGGCTACACCTTC.

This clonotype was recorded many times. This sequence joins TRBV5-1 and TRBJ2-1; a weak D match, TRBD1 (6 bases). With 3 bases removed from V and 3 bases from J, the gap between germline ends came to 13 bases. CDR3 size: 15 residues. Germline CDR1 SGHRS, CDR2 YFSETQ. CDR3 nucleotides: TGCGCCAGCAGCTACCGGACAGACCGCTACAATGAGCAGTTCTTC. Protein sequence: CASSYRTDRYNEQFF.

This clonotype was counted ten times or more. The chain has TRBV27 and TRBJ1-1, with TRBD1 as a possible D gene (5 bases). From germline, CDR1 is MNHEY and CDR2 SMNVEV (reference sequence). Trimming shortened V by 7 bases and J by 7 bases, and 13 bases separated the two germline ends. The CDR3 has 12 residues. The CDR3: CASIIPGFEAFF. The CDR3 DNA reads TGTGCCAGCATCATCCCAGGGTTTGAAGCTTTCTTT.

This clonotype was counted at least ten times. This chain joins TRBV27 and TRBJ1-5, with D uncertain. With 6 bases removed from V and 2 bases from J, the gap between germline ends came to 14 bases. Germline assignment: CDR1 MNHEY and CDR2 SMNVEV (reference sequence). The CDR3 loop spans 15 amino acids. The CDR3 DNA sequence: TGTGCCAGCAGGGACCTCGGATCGGGCAATCAGCCCCAGCATTTT. This encodes CASRDLGSGNQPQHF.

This clonotype was detected ten times or more. The chain joins TRBV4-2 to TRBJ2-4; D is ambiguous. CDR3 length: 13 amino acids. Germline V gene data show CDR1 as LGHNA and CDR2 as YNFKEQ. V lost 3 bases, J lost 2 bases, and 5 bases lay in between. The CDR3 sequence is CASSHPPKNIQYF. The CDR3 bases are TGTGCCAGCAGCCACCCACCCAAAAACATTCAGTACTTC.

This clonotype has ten or more counts. The J gene is TRBJ1-1, the V gene TRBV20-1, with 7 bases matching TRBD1. J was trimmed by 2 bases and V by 5 bases; bases with no gene match: 8. There are 14 residues in the CDR3. Germline V gives CDR1 DFQATT, CDR2 SNEGSKA (reference sequence). The CDR3 sequence is CSAEGGPLNTEAFF. CDR3 bases: TGCAGTGCTGAAGGGGGCCCCCTAAACACTGAAGCTTTCTTT.

Ten or more counts support this clonotype. The CDR3 reads CSARDPARAGEGQPQHF. CDR3 bases: TGCAGTGCTAGAGATCCGGCCCGAGCCGGGGAGGGTCAGCCCCAGCATTTT. The chain links TRBV20-1 to TRBJ1-5; no clear D gene. The CDR3 runs to 17 residues. The germline gives CDR1 DFQATT, CDR2 SNEGSKA (reference sequence). V shed 0 bases and J shed 6 bases, with 21 bases lying between them.

This clonotype was counted many times. This chain uses TRBV7-9 with TRBJ2-4; tentative D call: TRBD2 (6 bases). Looked up from germline, CDR1 is SEHNR and CDR2 is FQNEAQ (reference sequence). There are 11 residues in the CDR3. V lost 6 bases to trimming and J lost 7 bases, with 7 bases between them. The CDR3 reads CASREGNIQYF. For the CDR3, the DNA is TGTGCCAGCAGGGAGGGGAACATTCAGTACTTC.

This clonotype was counted at least ten times. The chain has TRBV5-1 and TRBJ2-5; 9 positions agree with TRBD1. The germline CDR1 and CDR2 sequences are SGHRS and YFSETQ. This CDR3 comprises 13 residues. The V gene end was trimmed by 9 bases and the J gene end by 5 bases; junction bases not matched to a gene: 8. CDR3 in amino acids: CATRQGEGETQYF. In nucleotides, the CDR3 is TGCGCCACAAGACAGGGGGAGGGTGAGACCCAGTACTTC.